The present TCR beta chain was sequenced within a study of control samples from healthy donors and cancer patients. Germline lookup yields CDR1 ENHRY and CDR2 SYGVKD. Trimming removed 6 bases from V and 11 bases from J; junction bases left unmatched: 9. This CDR3 is 12 amino acids long. Sequencing used immunoSEQ multiplex PCR; TCRdb keeps in-frame clones, though not all of them. This sample has about 55,000 clones, with 85% to 95% found just once. Sequencing was done on a sample of blood. The gene calls are TRBV10-3 and TRBJ1-1; 7 bases are shared with TRBD1. This TCR was sampled from a young man in good health. CDR3 sequence reads: CAIRVETGMAFF. The CDR3 nucleotides are TGTGCCATCAGGGTCGAGACAGGGATGGCTTTCTTT.